Below, one TCR beta chain is given with its context. As yet, its antigen is unknown. The data were produced by immunoSEQ multiplex PCR, yet TCRdb's version contains in-frame clones alone and is incomplete. Found here are tens of thousands of clones, 60% to 80% of them singletons; the top ten hold around 6.3%. This specimen comes from a study of T cell clonotyping in hematopoietic cell transplantation. Study in general: Recipients' pretransplant samples followed cytoreduction.

CDR3 size: 16 residues. The V end lost 6 bases, the J end lost 3 bases, and 15 bases lay between the germline ends. Per germline, CDR1 MDHEN and CDR2 SYDVKM. Notes on the study in general: Without cell sorting, CD4 versus CD8 contributions remain unresolved.

Time point given: recipient sample about 28 days before transplant, after cytoreduction. Recipient blood drawn about 28 days pretransplant and days 30, 100, 180 after. The sample consisted of peripheral blood mononuclear cells, taken before stem cell transplant. The clonotype comes from a man aged 45-60 years with myelodysplastic syndrome. Some clones in this sample may be carry-over from other donors' samples. The V and J genes are TRBV28 and TRBJ2-6; the D gene is possibly TRBD2 (7 bases). The CDR3 bases are TGTGCCAGCAGCCGAGGGGGGGCAGGTGGGGCCAACGTCCTGACTTTC. Translation gives CASSRGGAGGANVLTF.